This TCR beta chain originates from a study of cytomegalovirus exposure and HLA in healthy donors. Study conclusions and caveats: The CMV antigen specificity of a few CMV-associated chains was confirmed through in vitro analysis. Investigators reported more than 150 TCR beta chains as tied to cytomegalovirus. The study found most TCR sequences rare, yet found some public TCRs in many donors. Reports credit the classifier with highly specific, highly sensitive diagnosis of cytomegalovirus status.

TCRdb's table, derived via immunoSEQ multiplex PCR, lists solely in-frame clones and lacks some. The top ten hold approximately 0.8% of the sample, which has about 360,000 clones, roughly 88% seen once. Worth noting for this clone: Its specificity is not known.

V lost 6 bases to trimming and J lost 2 bases, with 8 bases between them. The CDR3 is 12 amino acids. CDR1 SNHLY and CDR2 FYNNEI come from the germline V gene. Sequences were obtained from PBMCs. This clonotype originated in a woman in her late teens or twenties in good health and CMV-seronegative. V usage is TRBV2 and J usage is TRBJ2-7; D is possibly TRBD2 (5 bases). CDR3: CASRTGTYEQYF. The CDR3 nucleotides are TGTGCCAGCAGAACCGGGACCTACGAGCAGTACTTC. Full variable domain (outside the CDR3, taken from reference TRBV2 and TRBJ2-7): EPEVTQTPSHQVTQMGQEVILRCVPISNHLYFYWYRQILGQKVEFLVSFYNNEISEKSEIFDDQFSVERPDGSNFTLKIRSTKLEDSAMYFCASRTGTYEQYFGPGTRLTVT.